Here is one TCR beta chain with its context. Antigen specificity is unknown. The record originates from a study of CD8+ T cells in alopecia areata. Study information: Severity scores in treated patients reflected the percentage of scalp affected. Whole-study findings and limits: In scalp, tofacitinib significantly decreased clonality and expanded CD8+ clones among the top 100. Persistence during tofacitinib was seen for many expanded lesional clones in scalp and blood. More clonal than normal scalp was lesional scalp, particularly alopecia totalis/universalis.

The CDR3 is 16 amino acids. Germline CDR1 is SSHAT and CDR2 is FNYEAQ (reference sequence). Trimming cost V 5 bases and J 2 bases; bases outside gene matches: 8. The sequencing template was cDNA reverse transcribed from extracted RNA. Libraries were prepared by immunoSEQ multiplex PCR; TCRdb keeps only in-frame clonotypes and omits some of them. The sample has 150,000 to 200,000 clones; roughly 60% are singletons. Sample treatment: oral pan-JAK inhibitor, 5-10 mg twice daily. J is TRBJ2-2 and V is TRBV7-7, with 7 positions matching TRBD1. The TCR comes from a human donor with alopecia areata. The sequences come from CD4+ T cells sorted from blood, collected at week 24, from a patient treated with tofacitinib. The CDR3 is CASSPPGTENTGELFF. The CDR3 bases are TGTGCCAGCAGCCCCCCCGGGACAGAAAACACCGGGGAGCTGTTTTTT.